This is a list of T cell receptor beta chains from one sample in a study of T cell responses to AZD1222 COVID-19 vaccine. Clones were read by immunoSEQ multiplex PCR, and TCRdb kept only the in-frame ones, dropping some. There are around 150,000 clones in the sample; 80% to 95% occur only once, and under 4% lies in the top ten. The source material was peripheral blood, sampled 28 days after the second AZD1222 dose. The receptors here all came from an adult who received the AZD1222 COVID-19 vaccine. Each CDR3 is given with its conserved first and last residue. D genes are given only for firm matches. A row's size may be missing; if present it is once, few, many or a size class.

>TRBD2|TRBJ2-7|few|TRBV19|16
TGTGCCAGTAGTACGACCTCTAGCGGGAGAGTCAACGAGCAGTACTTC
CASSTTSSGRVNEQYF
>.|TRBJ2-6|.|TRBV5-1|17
TGCGCCAGCAGCAACAGCGGAGGATTCTCTGGGGCCAACGTCCTGACTTTC
CASSNSGGFSGANVLTF
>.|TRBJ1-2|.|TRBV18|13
TGTGCCAGCTCACCACGTAGGGACGATGGCTACACCTTC
CASSPRRDDGYTF
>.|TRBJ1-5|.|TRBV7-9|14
TGTGCCAGCAGCGGAGGGGGGGCCAACCAGCCCCAGCATTTT
CASSGGGANQPQHF
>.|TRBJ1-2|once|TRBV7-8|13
TGTGCCAGCAGCTTCTCCGGGGGCGACGGCTACACCTTC
CASSFSGGDGYTF
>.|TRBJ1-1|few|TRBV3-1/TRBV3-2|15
TGTGCCAGCAGCCAAGCCACCCTATCTGAGGGTGAAGCTTTCTTT
CASSQATLSEGEAFF
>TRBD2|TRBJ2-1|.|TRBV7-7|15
TGTGCCAGCAGCCCAGGGACTAGCGGGAACAATGAGCAGTTCTTC
CASSPGTSGNNEQFF
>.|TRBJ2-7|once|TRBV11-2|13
TGTGCCAGCAGCTTAGTCAGCGTCTACGAGCAGTACTTC
CASSLVSVYEQYF
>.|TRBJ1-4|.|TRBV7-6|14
TGTGCCAGCAGCGGATTTGAGGATAGTGAAAAACTGTTTTTT
CASSGFEDSEKLFF
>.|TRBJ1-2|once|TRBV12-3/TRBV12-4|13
TGTGCCAGCAGTTTATGGCAACTATATGGCTACACCTTC
CASSLWQLYGYTF
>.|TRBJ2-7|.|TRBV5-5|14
TGTGCCAGCAGAAATCAGGGACTCTTGAACGAGCAGTACTTC
CASRNQGLLNEQYF
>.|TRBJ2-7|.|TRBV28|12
TGTGCCACAAATCGACACGACTACGAGCAGTACTTC
CATNRHDYEQYF
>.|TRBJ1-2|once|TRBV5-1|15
TGCGCCAGCAGCTTAGGTCGGGGGGTAGACTATGGCTACACCTTC
CASSLGRGVDYGYTF
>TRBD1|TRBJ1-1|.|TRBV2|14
TGTGCCCATAGGACAGGGGGCGCTTTTGATGAAGCTTTCTTT
CAHRTGGAFDEAFF
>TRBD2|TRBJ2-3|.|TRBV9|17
TGTGCCAGCAGCGCCCGCGGAACTAGCGGGTTTTTTGATACGCAGTATTTT
CASSARGTSGFFDTQYF
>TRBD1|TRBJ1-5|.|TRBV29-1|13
TGCAGCGTTGCGGACAGGGAAGGTCAGCCCCAGCATTTT
CSVADREGQPQHF
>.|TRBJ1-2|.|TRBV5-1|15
TGCGCCACAGGGGAAGGGGGACCGATGAACTATGGCTACACCTTC
CATGEGGPMNYGYTF
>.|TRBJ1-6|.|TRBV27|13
TGTGCCAGCAGTTTGGTGGGGAATTCACCCCTCCACTTT
CASSLVGNSPLHF
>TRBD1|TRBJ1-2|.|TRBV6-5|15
TGTGCCAGCAGTTCACGACAGGGGGTTTCGTATGGCTACACCTTC
CASSSRQGVSYGYTF
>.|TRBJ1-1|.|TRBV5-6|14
TGTGCCAGCAGCTTGGTGGGCGGCCGGAGGGAAGCTTTCTTT
CASSLVGGRREAFF
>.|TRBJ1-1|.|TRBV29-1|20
TGCAGCGTTGCAGGGAACCCGGCAACTGAGCTGCAACGTCGGAACACTGAAGCTTTCTTT
CSVAGNPATELQRRNTEAFF
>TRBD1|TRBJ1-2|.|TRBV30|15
TGTGCCTGGGGTGGGACAGGGAGCCTCGGGGGTGGCTACACCTTC
CAWGGTGSLGGGYTF
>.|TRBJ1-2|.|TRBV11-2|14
TGTGCCAGCAGCTTAGAGCCGAACTACTATGGCTACACCTTC
CASSLEPNYYGYTF
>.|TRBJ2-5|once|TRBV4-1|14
TGCGCCAGCAGCCAACCTAGCGCCCAAGAGACCCAGTACTTC
CASSQPSAQETQYF
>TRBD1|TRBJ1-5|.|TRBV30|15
TGTGCCTGGAGTGTTTCAACAGGGGGCAGTCAGCCCCAGCATTTT
CAWSVSTGGSQPQHF
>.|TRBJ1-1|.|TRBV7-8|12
TGTGCCAGCAGCTTATTTGGGGGTGGAGCTTTCTTT
CASSLFGGGAFF
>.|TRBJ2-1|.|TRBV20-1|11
TGCAGTGCTAGCGACAATAATGAGCAGTTCTTC
CSASDNNEQFF
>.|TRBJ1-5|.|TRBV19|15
TGTGCCAGGGGTTACAGCCTTCATAGCAATCAGCCCCAGCATTTT
CARGYSLHSNQPQHF
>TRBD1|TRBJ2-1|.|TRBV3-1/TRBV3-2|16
TGTGCCAGCAGCCCCCCCCGACAGGGCTCCTACAATGAGCAGTTCTTC
CASSPPRQGSYNEQFF
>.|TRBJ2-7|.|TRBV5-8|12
TGTGCCAGCGGAAGGGGGAAGAACGAGCAGTACTTC
CASGRGKNEQYF
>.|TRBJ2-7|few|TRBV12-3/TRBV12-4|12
TGTGCCAGCAGTGACGACAAGGACGAGCAGTACTTC
CASSDDKDEQYF
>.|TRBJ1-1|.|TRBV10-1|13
TGCGCCAGCAGTGAATCAGGGACACTTGGAGCTTTCTTT
CASSESGTLGAFF
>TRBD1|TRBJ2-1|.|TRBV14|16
TGTGCCAGCAGCCAGAAGACCGGGACAGTTAGAAATGAGCAGTTCTTC
CASSQKTGTVRNEQFF
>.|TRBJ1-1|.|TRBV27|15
TGTGCCAGCGGACAAATATTCGTTGATAGCACTGAAGCTTTCTTT
CASGQIFVDSTEAFF
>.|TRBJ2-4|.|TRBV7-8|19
TGTGCCAGCAGCTTAGATGCGCGGACGGACGCTCTAGCCAAAAACATTCAGTACTTC
CASSLDARTDALAKNIQYF
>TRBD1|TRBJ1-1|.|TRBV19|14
TGTGCCAGTAGTACACAGGGGGCTAACACTGAAGCTTTCTTT
CASSTQGANTEAFF
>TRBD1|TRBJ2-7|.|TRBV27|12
TGTGCCAGCAGCGGGACAGGGGTCGCGCAGTACTTC
CASSGTGVAQYF
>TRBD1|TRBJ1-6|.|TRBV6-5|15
TGTGCCAGCGGACGGTCGGGACAGTCTAATTCACCCCTCCACTTT
CASGRSGQSNSPLHF
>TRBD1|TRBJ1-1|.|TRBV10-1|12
TGCGCCCCCCACAGGGGGGACCCTGAAGCTTTCTTT
CAPHRGDPEAFF
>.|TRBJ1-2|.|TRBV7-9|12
TGTGCCAGCAGCTTACCAGGGTATGGCTACACCTTC
CASSLPGYGYTF
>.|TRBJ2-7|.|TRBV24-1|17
TGTGCCACCAGTGATATAGGACTGGACGGGGTCTCCTACGAGCAGTACTTC
CATSDIGLDGVSYEQYF
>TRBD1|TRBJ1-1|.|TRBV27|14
TGTGCCAGCAGTTTCAGGGGGCTGGGCACTGAAGCTTTCTTT
CASSFRGLGTEAFF
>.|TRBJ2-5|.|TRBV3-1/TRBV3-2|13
TGTGCCAGCAGCCGAGGGTACCAAGAGACCCAGTACTTC
CASSRGYQETQYF
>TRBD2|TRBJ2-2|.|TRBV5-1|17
TGCGCCAGCAGCTCCGGGACTAGCGGGAAGCAACCCGGGGAGCTGTTTTTT
CASSSGTSGKQPGELFF
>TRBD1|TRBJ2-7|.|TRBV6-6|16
TGTGCCAGCAGTTCCGGGACAGGGACTCTCTCCTACGAGCAGTACTTC
CASSSGTGTLSYEQYF
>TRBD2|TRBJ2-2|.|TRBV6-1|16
TGTGCCAGCAGAGAACTAGCGGGAGTGGGCACCGGGGAGCTGTTTTTT
CASRELAGVGTGELFF
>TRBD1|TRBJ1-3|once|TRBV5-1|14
TGCGCCAGCACCGTAGGGGGCCCTGGAAACACCATATATTTT
CASTVGGPGNTIYF
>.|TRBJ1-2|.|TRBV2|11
TGTGCCAGCATAGGGGTTCCTGGCTACACCTTC
CASIGVPGYTF
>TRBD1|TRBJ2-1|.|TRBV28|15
TGTGCCAGCAGTTTATCGGGACAGGGGGCGGGGAGGCAGTTCTTC
CASSLSGQGAGRQFF
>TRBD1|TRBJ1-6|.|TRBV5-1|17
TGCGCCAGCAGCTTGGTCGGGACAGGGGGCTATAATTCACCCCTCCACTTT
CASSLVGTGGYNSPLHF
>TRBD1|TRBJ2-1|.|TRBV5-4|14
TGTGCCAGCAGCTCCCCAATACAGGGGAATGAGCAGTTCTTC
CASSSPIQGNEQFF
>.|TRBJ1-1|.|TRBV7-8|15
TGTGCCAGCAGCCGAGACGCGGGGGCTAGCACTGAAGCTTTCTTT
CASSRDAGASTEAFF
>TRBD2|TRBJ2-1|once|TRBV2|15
TGTGCCAGCAGGGTTGGGACTAGCGGGAGGATTAGGGAGTTCTTC
CASRVGTSGRIREFF